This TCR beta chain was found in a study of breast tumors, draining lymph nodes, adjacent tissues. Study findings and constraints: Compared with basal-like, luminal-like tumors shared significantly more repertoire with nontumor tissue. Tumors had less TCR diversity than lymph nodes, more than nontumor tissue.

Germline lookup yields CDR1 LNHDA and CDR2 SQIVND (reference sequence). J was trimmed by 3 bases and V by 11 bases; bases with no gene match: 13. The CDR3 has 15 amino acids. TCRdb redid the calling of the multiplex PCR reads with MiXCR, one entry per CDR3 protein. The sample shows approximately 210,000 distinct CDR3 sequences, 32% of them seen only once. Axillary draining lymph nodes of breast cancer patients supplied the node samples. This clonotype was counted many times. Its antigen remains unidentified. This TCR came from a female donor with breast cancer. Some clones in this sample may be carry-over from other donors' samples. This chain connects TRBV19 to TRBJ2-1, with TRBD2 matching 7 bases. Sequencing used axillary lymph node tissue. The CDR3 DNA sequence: TGTGCCGGGGAGGAGGTGGGGGACTACTACAATGAGCAGTTCTTC. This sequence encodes CAGEEVGDYYNEQFF.